Listed here are 6 T cell receptor beta chains from one sample, sequenced in a study of molecular identifiers for immune sequencing clone quantification (dated by TCRdb to between 2018 and 2020). Library prep was done by PCR. The instrument was a NextSeq 500. Using fastp at Q25 and MiXCR, TCRdb reprocessed the public reads and kept productive beta chains. Every CDR3 protein is listed once, alongside the most common genes and DNA of its rows. For this sample the table gives about 630,000 distinct CDR3 sequences, of which 25% were detected only once. Of the sample, 0.7% to 0.95% falls within the top ten clones. The sample consisted of naive CD8+ T cells from blood, with Jurkat cell RNA spiked in. This sample's cell subset or site label indicates: FACS-sorted CD8+CD4-CCR7+CD45RA+ naive T cells. Receptors were obtained from a human donor in good health. Some libraries in this study had Jurkat cell RNA spiked in.

V gene TRBV3-1 combines with J gene TRBJ2-7; TRBD2 agrees at 12 bases. Germline CDR1 LGHDT, CDR2 YNNKEL (reference sequence). This CDR3 spans 15 amino acids. V was pared by 2 bases and J by 2 bases, with 1 base of the junction left unmatched. The CDR3 is CASSQPSGGAYEQYF. CDR3 coding DNA: TGTGCCAGCAGCCAACCTAGCGGGGGGGCCTACGAGCAGTACTTC.

The V call is TRBV5-4, the J call TRBJ2-5, with TRBD2 matching 12 bases. Looked up from germline, CDR1 is SGHNT and CDR2 is YYREEE (reference sequence). This CDR3 region has 16 residues. J lost 3 bases, V lost 0 bases, and 3 bases had no gene match. CDR3: CASSLASGGAEETQYF. Written as DNA, the CDR3 is TGTGCCAGCAGCTTGGCTAGCGGGGGGGCAGAAGAGACCCAGTACTTC.

Regarding this clonotype: This clone may be a read error of a much larger clone one base away. The V and J genes are TRBV9 and TRBJ2-7, with 8 bases lining up with TRBD2. Germline values: CDR1 SGDLS, CDR2 YYNGEE. This CDR3 has 13 amino acids. The V and J ends lost 4 bases and 5 bases, in that order; junction bases with no gene match: 5. This CDR3 is CASSPGGADEQYF. The CDR3 nucleotides are TGTGCCAGCAGCCCGGGAGGGGCTGACGAGCAGTACTTC.

This clonotype was observed a handful of times. The genes are TRBV7-9 and TRBJ2-1, with D tentatively TRBD2 (5 bases). Germline CDR1 is SEHNR and CDR2 is FQNEAQ (reference sequence). The CDR3 spans 16 residues. V was cut by 5 bases and J by 5 bases, with 19 bases left in between. CDR3 nucleotides: TGTGCCAGCAGCACACCGGGAACCATCATGAACAATGAGCAGTTCTTC. It yields the protein CASSTPGTIMNNEQFF. The whole variable domain, filled in from reference TRBV7-9 and TRBJ2-1, reads DTGVSQNPRHKITKRGQNVTFRCDPISEHNRLYWYRQTLGQGPEFLTYFQNEAQLEKSRLLSDRFSAERPKGSFSTLEIQRTEQGDSAMYLCASSTPGTIMNNEQFFGPGTRLTVL.

On this clonotype itself: A read error is possible here, since a much larger clone lies one base away. This chain joins TRBV28 and TRBJ1-3, with TRBD1 as a possible D gene (5 bases). The germline CDR1 and CDR2 sequences are MDHEN and SYDVKM. CDR3 size: 14 residues. Trimming shortened V by 7 bases and J by 1 base, and 11 bases separated the two germline ends. The CDR3 bases are TGTGCCAGCAATTTTAGGGGATCTGGAAACACCATATATTTT. Translated: CASNFRGSGNTIYF.

This clonotype was observed a few times. V gene TRBV28 combines with J gene TRBJ1-5, with D uncertain. V gave up 3 bases and J gave up 4 bases, with 10 bases separating them. This CDR3 has 14 residues. Germline CDR1 is MDHEN and CDR2 is SYDVKM. In nucleotides, the CDR3 is TGTGCCAGCAGTTTTAGGGCAGGTAATCAGCCCCAGCATTTT. Encoded protein: CASSFRAGNQPQHF.